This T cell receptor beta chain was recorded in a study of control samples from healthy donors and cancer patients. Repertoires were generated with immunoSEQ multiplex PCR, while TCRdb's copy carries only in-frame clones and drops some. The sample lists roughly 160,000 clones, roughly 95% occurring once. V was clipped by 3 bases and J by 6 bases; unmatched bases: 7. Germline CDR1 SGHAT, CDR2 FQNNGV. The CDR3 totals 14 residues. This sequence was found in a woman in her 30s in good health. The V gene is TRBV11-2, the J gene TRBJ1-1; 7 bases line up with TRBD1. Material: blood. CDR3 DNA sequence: TGTGCCAGCAGCTTGACAGGGCCGAGGGCTGAAGCTTTCTTT. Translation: CASSLTGPRAEAFF.